Listed below are T cell receptor beta chains from one sample, sequenced in a study of graft-versus-host responses after intestinal transplantation. These receptors' targets are unknown. Libraries were prepared by immunoSEQ multiplex PCR; TCRdb keeps only in-frame clonotypes and omits some of them. The sample records about 66,000 clones, 90% being singletons. Source: unstimulated CD8+ T cells sorted from spleen or lymph node cells, taken before intestinal transplant. The source is a human donor who received an intestinal transplant. Both conserved end residues are part of each CDR3. D genes are given only for firm matches. Not all rows give a size; the values are once, few, many and, for expanded clones, a class.

d_gene | abundance | len | j_gene | v_gene | CDR3nt | CDR3aa
- | - | 14 | TRBJ1-1 | TRBV27 | TGTGCCAGCAGACCCCTGTCCAGTTGGACTGAAGCTTTCTTT | CASRPLSSWTEAFF
TRBD2 | few | 15 | TRBJ2-7 | TRBV4-1 | TGCGCCAGCAGCCAAGAGGGCGGGGGTCTGGGCGAGCAGTACTTC | CASSQEGGGLGEQYF
- | - | 16 | TRBJ1-3 | TRBV6-5 | TGTGCCAGCAGTTATAATGCAGGCCTCTCTGGAAACACCATATATTTT | CASSYNAGLSGNTIYF
TRBD2 | - | 13 | TRBJ2-1 | TRBV6-5 | TGTGCCAGCACGGGGGGACCCTACAATGAGCAGTTCTTC | CASTGGPYNEQFF
- | once | 12 | TRBJ1-1 | TRBV6-5 | TGTGCCAGCAGTTCCAACGGACAAAAAGCTTTCTTT | CASSSNGQKAFF
TRBD1 | - | 14 | TRBJ2-5 | TRBV6-5 | TGTGCCAGCAGTCCCCTTACAGGGGCAGAGACCCAGTACTTC | CASSPLTGAETQYF
TRBD2 | - | 14 | TRBJ2-3 | TRBV10-1 | TGCGCCAGCAGTGACACTGGGGGGGCAGATACGCAGTATTTT | CASSDTGGADTQYF
TRBD2 | - | 15 | TRBJ2-2 | TRBV10-3 | TGTGCCATCGGGATTAGCGGGGAGAACACCGGGGAGCTGTTTTTT | CAIGISGENTGELFF
TRBD1 | - | 13 | TRBJ2-7 | TRBV25-1 | TGTGCCAGCAGTGGAGGACAGGGGTACGAGCAGTACTTC | CASSGGQGYEQYF
- | once | 11 | TRBJ1-2 | TRBV19 | TGTGCCAGTAGTCCGGGTCTTAACTACACCTTC | CASSPGLNYTF
- | - | 15 | TRBJ2-1 | TRBV28 | TGTGCCAGCAGTTTATGGGGGGGGGCCGGGAATGAGCAGTTCTTC | CASSLWGGAGNEQFF
TRBD1 | - | 15 | TRBJ2-3 | TRBV6-5 | TGTGCCAGCAGTTACGCAGGGGGCCGTATAGATACGCAGTATTTT | CASSYAGGRIDTQYF
TRBD1 | - | 16 | TRBJ2-1 | TRBV9 | TGTGCCAGCAGCGCCTCCGGGACAGGGGGCGAGGATGAGCAGTTCTTC | CASSASGTGGEDEQFF
TRBD1 | - | 14 | TRBJ1-6 | TRBV27 | TGTGCCAGCAGTTGGGACAGGGGGAACTCACCCCTCCACTTT | CASSWDRGNSPLHF
- | - | 15 | TRBJ1-5 | TRBV10-3 | TGTGCCATCAGTGAGGATCCCTTCGGGAATCAGCCCCAGCATTTT | CAISEDPFGNQPQHF
TRBD2 | - | 15 | TRBJ2-7 | TRBV11-2 | TGTGCCAGCAGCTTAGATGCGGGGGGACGCTACGAGCAGTACTTC | CASSLDAGGRYEQYF
- | - | 14 | TRBJ1-1 | TRBV6-6 | TGTGCCAGCACCCCGGACAGATGGGGCACTGAAGCTTTCTTT | CASTPDRWGTEAFF
TRBD1 | - | 15 | TRBJ2-7 | TRBV9 | TGTGCCAGCAGCGCTACCGGGACAGGGCACGGCGAGCAGTACTTC | CASSATGTGHGEQYF
- | - | 14 | TRBJ2-7 | TRBV5-4 | TGTGCCAGCAGCTTGGGACAGGCATCCTACGAGCAGTACTTC | CASSLGQASYEQYF
TRBD1 | - | 16 | TRBJ1-2 | TRBV5-1 | TGCGCCAGCAGCTCGGGGACAGGGGATGGGCACTATGGCTACACCTTC | CASSSGTGDGHYGYTF
- | - | 14 | TRBJ1-1 | TRBV19 | TGTGCCAGTAGTATAGACCCTCCCGACACTGAAGCTTTCTTT | CASSIDPPDTEAFF
TRBD1 | - | 14 | TRBJ2-5 | TRBV2 | TGTGCCAGCAGTGGGACAGGGTCCCAAGAGACCCAGTACTTC | CASSGTGSQETQYF
- | - | 19 | TRBJ1-3 | TRBV6-1 | TGTGCCAGCAGTGATTGGGTGCGGCTGAGTTTGGGCTCTGGAAACACCATATATTTT | CASSDWVRLSLGSGNTIYF
TRBD2 | once | 17 | TRBJ2-3 | TRBV9 | TGTGCCAGCAGCCCACGACTAGCGGGGGGGTTTACAGATACGCAGTATTTT | CASSPRLAGGFTDTQYF
- | - | 15 | TRBJ1-1 | TRBV2 | TGTGCCAGCATCTTGCTGGGAGGGATGAACACTGAAGCTTTCTTT | CASILLGGMNTEAFF
TRBD1 | - | 15 | TRBJ2-7 | TRBV9 | TGTGCCAGCAGCGTAGACGGGACAGAACTCTACGAGCAGTACTTC | CASSVDGTELYEQYF
- | - | 13 | TRBJ1-2 | TRBV7-8 | TGTGCCAGCAGCCTTAAAGGCCCCGGGGACTACACCTTC | CASSLKGPGDYTF
TRBD1 | - | 13 | TRBJ2-7 | TRBV27 | TGTGCCAGCAGTTTAGGACAGGGGAACGAGCAGTACTTC | CASSLGQGNEQYF
- | once | 12 | TRBJ1-1 | TRBV7-9 | TGTGCCAGCAGCTTCATGAACACTGAAGCTTTCTTT | CASSFMNTEAFF
TRBD2 | - | 14 | TRBJ2-3 | TRBV9 | TGTGCCAGCAGCTCGCGGGAGGGCACAGATACGCAGTATTTT | CASSSREGTDTQYF
TRBD1 | - | 15 | TRBJ1-1 | TRBV19 | TGTGCCAGTAGTATCCGGACAGGGTCCGGCACTGAAGCTTTCTTT | CASSIRTGSGTEAFF
- | - | 13 | TRBJ1-6 | TRBV6-5 | TGTGCCAGCAACCAGGGTGGGGTTTCACCCCTCCACTTT | CASNQGGVSPLHF
TRBD2 | - | 15 | TRBJ2-1 | TRBV7-6 | TGTGCCAGCAGCTTGACTAGCGGGCCCTACAATGAGCAGTTCTTC | CASSLTSGPYNEQFF
- | - | 14 | TRBJ1-5 | TRBV5-5 | TGTGCCAGCAGTAAGATACAGGGCAATCAGCCCCAGCATTTT | CASSKIQGNQPQHF
- | - | 17 | TRBJ2-7 | TRBV18 | TGTGCCAGCTCACCATCGGCTCTTCTGGGGCTCTTCTACGAGCAGTACTTC | CASSPSALLGLFYEQYF
TRBD2 | once | 16 | TRBJ2-3 | TRBV5-4 | TGTGCCAGCAGCTTGGGTAGCGGGGGGGCGGGAGATACGCAGTATTTT | CASSLGSGGAGDTQYF
- | few | 15 | TRBJ2-1 | TRBV11-2 | TGTGCCAGCAGCTTAGGTGCGAGCTCCTACAATGAGCAGTTCTTC | CASSLGASSYNEQFF
TRBD1 | - | 13 | TRBJ1-5 | TRBV6-6 | TGTGCCAGCAGACAGGGGGCGGATCAGCCCCAGCATTTT | CASRQGADQPQHF
TRBD2 | - | 15 | TRBJ2-1 | TRBV9 | TGTGCCAGCAGCGTAGGTAGCGGGGGGGCGCGGGAGCAGTTCTTC | CASSVGSGGAREQFF
TRBD1 | - | 16 | TRBJ1-4 | TRBV4-1 | TGCGCCAGCAGTACGGGGACAGGGGTCACTAATGAAAAACTGTTTTTT | CASSTGTGVTNEKLFF
TRBD1 | - | 16 | TRBJ1-2 | TRBV2 | TGTGCCAGCAGTGAAGCGCTTCGGGACAGGGGGCCTGGCTACACCTTC | CASSEALRDRGPGYTF
TRBD1 | - | 13 | TRBJ1-1 | TRBV4-1 | TGCGCCAGCGTAGGGACAGGGAACACTGAAGCTTTCTTT | CASVGTGNTEAFF